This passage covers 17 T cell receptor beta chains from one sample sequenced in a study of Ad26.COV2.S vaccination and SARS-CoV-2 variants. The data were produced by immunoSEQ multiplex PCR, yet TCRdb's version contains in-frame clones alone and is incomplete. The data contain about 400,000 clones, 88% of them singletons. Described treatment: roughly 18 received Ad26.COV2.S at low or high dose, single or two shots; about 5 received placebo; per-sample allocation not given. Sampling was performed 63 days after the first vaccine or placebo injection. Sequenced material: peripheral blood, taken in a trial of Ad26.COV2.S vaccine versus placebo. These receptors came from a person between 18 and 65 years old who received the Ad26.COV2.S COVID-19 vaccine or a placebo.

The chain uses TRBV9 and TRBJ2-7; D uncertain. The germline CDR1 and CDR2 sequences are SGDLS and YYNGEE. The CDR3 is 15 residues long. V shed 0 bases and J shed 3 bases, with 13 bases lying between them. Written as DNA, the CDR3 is TGTGCCAGCAGCGTAGGGCCTCTTCAGTTCTACGAGCAGTACTTC. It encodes CASSVGPLQFYEQYF.

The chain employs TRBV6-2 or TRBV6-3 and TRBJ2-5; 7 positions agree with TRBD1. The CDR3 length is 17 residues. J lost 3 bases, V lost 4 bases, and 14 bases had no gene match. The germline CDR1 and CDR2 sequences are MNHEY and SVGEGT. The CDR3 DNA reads TGTGCCAGCAGTTTCATCCCGAGACAGGGCCCGGAAGAGACCCAGTACTTC. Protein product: CASSFIPRQGPEETQYF.

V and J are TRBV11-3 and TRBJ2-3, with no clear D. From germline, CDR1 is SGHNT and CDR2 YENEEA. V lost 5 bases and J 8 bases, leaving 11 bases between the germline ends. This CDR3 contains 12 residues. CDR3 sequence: CASSPPQGTQYF. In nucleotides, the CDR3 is TGTGCCAGCAGCCCCCCTCAAGGTACGCAGTATTTT.

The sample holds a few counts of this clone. CDR3 nucleotides: TGTGCCAGTAGCAAGAGAGGACGGACCGGGGAGCTGTTTTTT. This translates into CASSKRGRTGELFF. V gene TRBV19 combines with J gene TRBJ2-2; D uncertain. Trimming took off 6 bases at V and 5 bases at J, with 13 bases between the two ends. The CDR3 runs to 14 residues. The germline CDR1 and CDR2 sequences are LNHDA and SQIVND (reference sequence).

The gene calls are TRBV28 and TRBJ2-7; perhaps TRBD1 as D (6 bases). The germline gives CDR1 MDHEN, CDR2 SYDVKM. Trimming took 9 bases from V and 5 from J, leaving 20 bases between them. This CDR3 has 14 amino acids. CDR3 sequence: CASPPPGRGNEQYF. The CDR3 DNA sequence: TGTGCCAGTCCTCCTCCGGGCAGGGGAAACGAGCAGTACTTC.

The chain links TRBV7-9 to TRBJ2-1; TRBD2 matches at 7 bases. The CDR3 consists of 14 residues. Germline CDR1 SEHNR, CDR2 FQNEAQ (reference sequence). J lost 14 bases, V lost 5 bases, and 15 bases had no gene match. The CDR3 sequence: CASSQAVGSGEEFF. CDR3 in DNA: TGTGCCAGCAGCCAAGCGGTTGGAAGCGGGGAGGAGTTCTTC.

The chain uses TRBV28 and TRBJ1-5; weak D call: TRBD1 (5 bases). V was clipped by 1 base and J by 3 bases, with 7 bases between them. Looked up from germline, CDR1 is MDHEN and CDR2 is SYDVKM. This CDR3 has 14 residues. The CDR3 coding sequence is TGTGCCAGCAGTTTATCAGGGTTCAATCAGCCCCAGCATTTT. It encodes CASSLSGFNQPQHF.

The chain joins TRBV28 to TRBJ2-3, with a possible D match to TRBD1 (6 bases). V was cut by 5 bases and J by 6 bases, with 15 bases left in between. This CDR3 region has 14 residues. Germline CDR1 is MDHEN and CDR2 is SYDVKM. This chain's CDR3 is CASSLAGVLDTQYF. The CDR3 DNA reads TGTGCCAGCAGTCTTGCAGGGGTTTTGGATACGCAGTATTTT.

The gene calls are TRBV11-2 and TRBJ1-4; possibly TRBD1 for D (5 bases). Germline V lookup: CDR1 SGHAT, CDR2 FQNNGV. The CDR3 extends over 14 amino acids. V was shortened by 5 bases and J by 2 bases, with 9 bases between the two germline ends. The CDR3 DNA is TGTGCCAGCAGCATACGGGGGACTAATGAAAAACTGTTTTTT. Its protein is CASSIRGTNEKLFF.

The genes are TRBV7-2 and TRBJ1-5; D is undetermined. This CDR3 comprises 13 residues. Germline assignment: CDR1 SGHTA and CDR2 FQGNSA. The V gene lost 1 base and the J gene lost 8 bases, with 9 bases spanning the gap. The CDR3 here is CASSLVGREPQHF. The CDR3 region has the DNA TGTGCCAGCAGCTTAGTAGGGAGGGAGCCCCAGCATTTT.

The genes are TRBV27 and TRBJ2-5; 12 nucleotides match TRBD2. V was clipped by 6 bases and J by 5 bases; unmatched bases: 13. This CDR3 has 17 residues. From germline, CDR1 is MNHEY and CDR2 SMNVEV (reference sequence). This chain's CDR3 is CASSSKPLAGGRETQYF. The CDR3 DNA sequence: TGTGCCAGCAGCTCCAAACCCCTAGCGGGGGGGCGGGAGACCCAGTACTTC.

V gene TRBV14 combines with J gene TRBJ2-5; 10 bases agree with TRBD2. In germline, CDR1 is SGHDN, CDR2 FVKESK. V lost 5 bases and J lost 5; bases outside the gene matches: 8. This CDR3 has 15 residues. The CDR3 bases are TGTGCCAGCAGCTCGTTAGCGGGGGGTCGGGAGACCCAGTACTTC. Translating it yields CASSSLAGGRETQYF.

DNA of the CDR3: TGTGCCAGCAGCTTAGACGAGGGACAGGGGAACACTGAAGCTTTCTTT. It specifies CASSLDEGQGNTEAFF. The chain recombines TRBV7-9 with TRBJ1-1; the match to TRBD1 covers 9 bases. The V gene end was trimmed by 1 base and the J gene end by 1 base; junction bases not matched to a gene: 4. CDR1 SEHNR and CDR2 FQNEAQ come from the germline V gene (reference sequence). The CDR3 contains 16 residues.

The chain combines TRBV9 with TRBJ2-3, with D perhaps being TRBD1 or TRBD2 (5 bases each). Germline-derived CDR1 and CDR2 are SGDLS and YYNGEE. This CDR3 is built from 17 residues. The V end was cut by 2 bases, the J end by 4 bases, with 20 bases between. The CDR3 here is CASSVGVIRLGADTQYF. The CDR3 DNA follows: TGTGCCAGCAGCGTGGGAGTGATTCGGCTAGGGGCAGATACGCAGTATTTT. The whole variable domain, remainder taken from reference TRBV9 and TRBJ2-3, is DSGVTQTPKHLITATGQRVTLRCSPRSGDLSVYWYQQSLDQGLQFLIQYYNGEERAKGNILERFSAQQFPDLHSELNLSSLELGDSALYFCASSVGVIRLGADTQYFGPGTRLTVL.

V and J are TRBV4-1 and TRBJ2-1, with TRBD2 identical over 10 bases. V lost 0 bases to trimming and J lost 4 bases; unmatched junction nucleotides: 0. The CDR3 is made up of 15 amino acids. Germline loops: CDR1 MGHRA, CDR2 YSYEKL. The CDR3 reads CASSQELAGYNEQFF. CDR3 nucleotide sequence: TGCGCCAGCAGCCAAGAACTAGCGGGGTACAATGAGCAGTTCTTC.

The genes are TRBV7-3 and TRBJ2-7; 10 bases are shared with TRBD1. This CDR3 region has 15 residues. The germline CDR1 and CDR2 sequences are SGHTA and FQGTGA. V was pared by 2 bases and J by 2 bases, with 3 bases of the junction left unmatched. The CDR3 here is CASSLGGTGAYEQYF. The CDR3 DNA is TGTGCCAGCAGCTTAGGCGGGACAGGGGCCTACGAGCAGTACTTC. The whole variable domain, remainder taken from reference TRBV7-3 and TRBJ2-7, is GAGVSQTPSNKVTEKGKYVELRCDPISGHTALYWYRQSLGQGPEFLIYFQGTGAADDSGLPNDRFFAVRPEGSVSTLKIQRTERGDSAVYLCASSLGGTGAYEQYFGPGTRLTVT.

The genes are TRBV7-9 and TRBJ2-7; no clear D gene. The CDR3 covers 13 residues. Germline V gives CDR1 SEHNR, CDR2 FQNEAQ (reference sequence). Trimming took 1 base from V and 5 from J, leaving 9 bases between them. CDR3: CASSLDGVHEQYF. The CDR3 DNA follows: TGTGCCAGCAGCTTAGATGGGGTCCACGAGCAGTACTTC. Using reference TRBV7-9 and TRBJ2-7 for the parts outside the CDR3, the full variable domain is DTGVSQNPRHKITKRGQNVTFRCDPISEHNRLYWYRQTLGQGPEFLTYFQNEAQLEKSRLLSDRFSAERPKGSFSTLEIQRTEQGDSAMYLCASSLDGVHEQYFGPGTRLTVT.